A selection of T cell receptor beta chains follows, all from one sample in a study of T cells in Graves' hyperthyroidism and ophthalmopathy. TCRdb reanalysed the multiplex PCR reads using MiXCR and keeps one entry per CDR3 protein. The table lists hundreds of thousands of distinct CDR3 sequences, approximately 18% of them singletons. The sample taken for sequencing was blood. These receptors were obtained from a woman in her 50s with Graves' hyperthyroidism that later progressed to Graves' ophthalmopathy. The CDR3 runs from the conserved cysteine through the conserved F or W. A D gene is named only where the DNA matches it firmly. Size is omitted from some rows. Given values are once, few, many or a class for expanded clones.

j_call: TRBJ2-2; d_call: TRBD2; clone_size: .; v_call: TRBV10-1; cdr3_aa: CASSPLGLAGNTGELFF; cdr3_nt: TGCGCCAGCAGTCCTCTCGGACTAGCGGGGAACACCGGGGAGCTGTTTTTT
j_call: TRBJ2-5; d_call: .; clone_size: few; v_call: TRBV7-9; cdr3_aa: CASSFYGGLEETQYF; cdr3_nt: TGTGCCAGCAGCTTTTACGGGGGGCTAGAAGAGACCCAGTACTTC
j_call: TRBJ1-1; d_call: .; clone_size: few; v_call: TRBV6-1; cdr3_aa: CASSKVAGAMDTEAFF; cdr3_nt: TGTGCCAGCAGCAAGGTGGCAGGGGCAATGGACACTGAAGCTTTCTTT
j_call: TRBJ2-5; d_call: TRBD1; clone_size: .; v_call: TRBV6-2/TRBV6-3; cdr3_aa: CASSYSTGQGAQETQYF; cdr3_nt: TGTGCCAGCAGTTACTCGACGGGACAGGGTGCCCAAGAGACCCAGTACTTC
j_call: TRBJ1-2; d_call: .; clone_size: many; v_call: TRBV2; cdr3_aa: CASSDLVQYGYTF; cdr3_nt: TGTGCCAGCAGTGACCTGGTCCAGTATGGCTACACCTTC
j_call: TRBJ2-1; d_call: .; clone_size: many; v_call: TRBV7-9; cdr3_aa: CASSDPGNEQFF; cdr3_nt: TGTGCCAGCAGCGATCCGGGCAATGAGCAGTTCTTC
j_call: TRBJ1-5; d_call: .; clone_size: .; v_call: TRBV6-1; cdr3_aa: CASSAVGQISNQPQHF; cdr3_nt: TGTGCCAGCAGTGCTGTAGGGCAGATTAGCAATCAGCCCCAGCATTTT
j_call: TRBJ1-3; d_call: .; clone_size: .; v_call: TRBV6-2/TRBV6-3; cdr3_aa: CASSYGRNSGNTIYF; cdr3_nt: TGTGCCAGCAGTTACGGACGGAACTCTGGAAACACCATATATTTT
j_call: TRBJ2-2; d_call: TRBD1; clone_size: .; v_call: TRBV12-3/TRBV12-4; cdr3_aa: CASNPGVDRGTGELFF; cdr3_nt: TGTGCCAGCAACCCGGGGGTGGACAGGGGTACCGGGGAGCTGTTTTTT
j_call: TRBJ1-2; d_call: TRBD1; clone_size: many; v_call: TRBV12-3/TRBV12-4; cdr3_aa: CASNNRDPGQGAFTF; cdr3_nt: TGTGCCAGCAATAACCGCGATCCGGGACAGGGGGCTTTCACCTTC
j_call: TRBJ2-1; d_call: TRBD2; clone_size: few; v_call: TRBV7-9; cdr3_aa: CASSYSGELDNEQFF; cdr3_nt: TGTGCCAGCAGCTATAGCGGGGAGTTGGACAATGAGCAGTTCTTC
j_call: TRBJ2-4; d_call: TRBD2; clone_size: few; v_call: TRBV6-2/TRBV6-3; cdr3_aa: CASSYSSGGKNIQYF; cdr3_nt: TGTGCCAGCAGTTACTCGAGCGGGGGGAAAAACATTCAGTACTTC
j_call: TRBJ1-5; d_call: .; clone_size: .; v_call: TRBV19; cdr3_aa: CASSSRAYSNQPQHF; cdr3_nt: TGTGCCAGTAGTTCGCGGGCGTATAGCAATCAGCCCCAGCATTTT
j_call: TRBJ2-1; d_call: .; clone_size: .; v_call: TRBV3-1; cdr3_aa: CASSQVQGIEQFF; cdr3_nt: TGTGCCAGCAGCCAAGTTCAGGGGATTGAGCAGTTCTTC
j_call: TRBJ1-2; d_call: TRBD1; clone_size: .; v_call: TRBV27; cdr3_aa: CASQSGTGGRLGGYTF; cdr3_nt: TGTGCCAGCCAGTCAGGGACAGGGGGTCGCCTGGGTGGCTACACCTTC
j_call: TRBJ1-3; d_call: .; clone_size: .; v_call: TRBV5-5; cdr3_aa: CASSLVRRGSGNTIYF; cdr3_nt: TGTGCCAGCAGCTTGGTTAGAAGGGGGTCGGGAAACACCATATATTTT
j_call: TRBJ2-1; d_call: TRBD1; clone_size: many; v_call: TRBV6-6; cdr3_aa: CASSYIRGRGYNEQFF; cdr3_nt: TGTGCCAGCAGTTACATTAGGGGGCGAGGTTACAATGAGCAGTTCTTC
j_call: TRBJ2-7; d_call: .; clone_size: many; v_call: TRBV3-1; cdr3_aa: CASSPRDNNYEQYF; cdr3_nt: TGTGCCAGCAGCCCCCGGGACAATAACTACGAGCAGTACTTC
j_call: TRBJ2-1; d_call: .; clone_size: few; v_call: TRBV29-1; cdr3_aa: CSVEGGVSYNEQFF; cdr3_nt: TGCAGCGTTGAAGGGGGGGTATCCTACAATGAGCAGTTCTTC
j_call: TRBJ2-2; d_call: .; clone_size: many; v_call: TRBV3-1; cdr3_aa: CASSQDFNTGELFF; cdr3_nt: TGTGCCAGCAGCCAAGACTTCAACACCGGGGAGCTGTTTTTT
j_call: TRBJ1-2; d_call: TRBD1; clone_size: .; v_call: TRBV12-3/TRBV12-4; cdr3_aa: CASRPDRGLVGYTF; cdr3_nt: TGTGCCAGCAGGCCCGACAGGGGGCTAGTTGGCTACACCTTC
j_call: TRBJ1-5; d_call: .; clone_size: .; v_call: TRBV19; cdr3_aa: CASSIYAGDNQPQHF; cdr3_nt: TGTGCCAGTAGTATTTATGCAGGCGACAATCAGCCCCAGCATTTT
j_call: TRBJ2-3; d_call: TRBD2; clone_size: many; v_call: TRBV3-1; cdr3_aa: CASSQAGTSGLTDTQYF; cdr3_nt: TGTGCCAGCAGCCAAGCCGGGACTAGCGGCCTCACAGATACGCAGTATTTT
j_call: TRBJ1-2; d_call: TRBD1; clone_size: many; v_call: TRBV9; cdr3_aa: CASSEPTGQGNYGYTF; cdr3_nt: TGTGCCAGCAGCGAGCCCACGGGACAGGGGAACTATGGCTACACCTTC
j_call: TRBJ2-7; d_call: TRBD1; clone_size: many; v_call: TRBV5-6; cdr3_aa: CASSLWTGRNEQYF; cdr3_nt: TGTGCCAGCAGCTTGTGGACAGGGCGAAACGAGCAGTACTTC
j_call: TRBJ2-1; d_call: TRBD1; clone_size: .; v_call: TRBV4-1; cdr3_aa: CASSQEGTGSVSYNEQFF; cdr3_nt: TGCGCCAGCAGCCAAGAGGGGACAGGGAGTGTATCCTACAATGAGCAGTTCTTC
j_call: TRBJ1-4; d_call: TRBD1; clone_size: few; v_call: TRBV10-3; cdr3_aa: CAATGGPNEKLFF; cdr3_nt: TGTGCCGCGACAGGGGGCCCTAATGAAAAACTGTTTTTT
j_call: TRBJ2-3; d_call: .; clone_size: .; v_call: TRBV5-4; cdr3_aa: CASRLTSTDTQYF; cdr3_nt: TGTGCCAGCAGGTTGACTAGCACAGATACGCAGTATTTT
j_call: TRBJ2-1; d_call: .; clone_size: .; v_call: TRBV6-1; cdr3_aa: CASAGAEQANWDEQFF; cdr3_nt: TGTGCCAGCGCGGGCGCCGAGCAGGCGAACTGGGATGAGCAGTTCTTC
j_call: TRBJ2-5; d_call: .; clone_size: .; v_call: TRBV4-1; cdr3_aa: CASSQVEAMETQYF; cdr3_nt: TGCGCCAGCAGCCAGGTTGAGGCTATGGAGACCCAGTACTTC
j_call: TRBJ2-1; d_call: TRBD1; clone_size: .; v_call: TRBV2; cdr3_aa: CASCRDRDFVNEQFF; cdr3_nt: TGTGCCAGCTGCCGGGACAGGGATTTCGTAAATGAGCAGTTCTTC
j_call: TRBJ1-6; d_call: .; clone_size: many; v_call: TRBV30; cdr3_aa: CAWQGGSLRGSPLHF; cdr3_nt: TGTGCCTGGCAGGGAGGTAGCCTACGAGGCTCACCCCTCCACTTT
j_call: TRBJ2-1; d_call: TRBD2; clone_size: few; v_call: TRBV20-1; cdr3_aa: CSARDGLARGNEQFF; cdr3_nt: TGCAGTGCTAGAGACGGACTAGCGAGGGGCAATGAGCAGTTCTTC
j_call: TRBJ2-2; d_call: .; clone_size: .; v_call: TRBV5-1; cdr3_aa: CASQEQGTGELFF; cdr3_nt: TGCGCCAGCCAAGAACAGGGCACCGGGGAGCTGTTTTTT